There are a few counts of the clone carrying this T cell receptor (beta chain). Its specificity is unknown. The patients chosen for sequencing had shown expansion of CD8+CD57+ cells (detected by flow cytometry). No therapy was given to patients before blood sampling. This sample was included in a study of CD8+CD57+ T cells in acquired aplastic anemia. Study at large: Across the sorted CD4+ and CD8+ cells, DNA amounts averaged 3.2 ug.

Trimming took 3 bases from V and 9 from J; bases not matched to a gene: 4. The CDR3 runs 15 residues. Germline V gene data show CDR1 as SEHNR and CDR2 as FQNEAQ (reference sequence). Genomic DNA acted as the template from which TCR beta VDJ combination and CDR3 sequence profiling were carried out. TCRdb re-called the reads with MiXCR, one entry per CDR3 protein. The sample lists about 470,000 distinct CDR3 sequences; less than 35% were seen once. General study findings and limits: The number of CD8+ CDR3 sequences shared by patients and controls was twenty-nine.

Material: sorted CD4+, CD8+, or CD8+CD57+ T cells (not recorded which) from PBMCs. This receptor was identified in a human donor with aplastic anemia. V and J are TRBV7-9 and TRBJ1-6; 11 positions match TRBD1. The CDR3 is CASSLPGQGASPLHF. As DNA, the CDR3 is TGTGCCAGCAGCTTGCCTGGACAGGGGGCTTCACCCCTCCACTTT.